This TCR beta chain was captured by sequencing in a study of Graves' ophthalmopathy and Graves' hyperthyroidism. The TCR beta CDR3 regions underwent amplification from RNA transcripts. In the first round, RT-PCR was carried out with HTBI primers, and a multiplex PCR formed the second round. MiXCR, applied by TCRdb to the multiplex PCR reads, yields one record per CDR3 protein. Of over a million distinct CDR3 sequences in the sample, roughly two fifths were seen once. A remark on this clonotype: A read error may account for a junction end that differs from germline.

Sequencing input: peripheral blood or thyroid tissue (not recorded which). The receptor's source is an adult man with Graves' hyperthyroidism.

CDR3 sequence: CASSQDKSGDNTEAFF. CDR3 nucleotides: TGCGCCAGCAGCCAAGATAAATCGGGGGATAACACTGAAGCTTTCTTT. J is TRBJ1-1 and V is TRBV7-9, with a tentative D call TRBD1 (5 bases). Germline loops: CDR1 SEHNR, CDR2 FQNEAQ (reference sequence). The CDR3 consists of 16 residues.